This T cell receptor beta chain is from a study of shared clonotypes between healthy human individuals. Overall study: Plates per donor: three CD4 naive, three CD4 memory, two CD8 naive, one CD8 memory. Overall study results and limits: Sampling included only blood; tissue repertoires likely differ.

Comment on this clone: Its antigen is not known.

CD45RO+ cells joined CCR7-negative CD45RA+ TemRA cells to form CD8 memory. Study processing details: Filtering differed since immunoSEQ provided only junctions, with no quality scores. The table came from immunoSEQ multiplex PCR; TCRdb's copy has only in-frame clones and leaves some out. Clonal size and the V and J genes are those of that table, whereas D and trimming came from the DNA. Among approximately 710,000 clones listed, 90% were seen once. The receptor's source is a man aged 18-30 years in good health. Some clones in this sample may be carry-over from other donors' samples. The sample was memory CD8+ T cells from PBMCs. The subset denotes: CD45RO+ cells pooled with CCR7-negative TemRA cells.

The chain's CDR3 is CASRGRFPNEQFF. CDR3 DNA sequence: TGTGCCAGCAGGGGCAGGTTCCCTAATGAGCAGTTCTTC. The chain uses TRBV6-1 and TRBJ2-1, with D unresolved. V was pared by 6 bases and J by 7 bases, with 13 bases between. Germline CDR1 MNHNS, CDR2 SASEGT. The CDR3 spans 13 residues.